This record concerns one T cell receptor (beta chain) sequence. Its cognate antigen is unknown. Clones were sequenced by immunoSEQ multiplex PCR, and TCRdb holds only the in-frame ones, with some missing. The sample lists around 120,000 clones, roughly nine tenths seen once, with less than 0.7% in the top ten. CDR3 length: 17 residues. The V and J ends lost 5 bases and 6 bases respectively, with 25 bases between them. The germline CDR1 and CDR2 sequences are SGHVS and FNYEAQ. This sample was taken from a study of Tregs in tolerant kidney transplant recipients. Findings and limits, study-wide: Tregs expanded with activated donor B cells seemed most donor-specific. This study did not directly address biological reproducibility.

The sequence was obtained from a human donor in good health. Material for sequencing was CD4+ T cells from blood. The chain has TRBV7-6 and TRBJ1-2; TRBD1 is a possible D gene (6 bases). CDR3: CASSPIFGGVIGNGYTF. The CDR3 coding sequence is TGTGCCAGCAGCCCGATCTTCGGGGGCGTAATTGGGAATGGCTACACCTTC.